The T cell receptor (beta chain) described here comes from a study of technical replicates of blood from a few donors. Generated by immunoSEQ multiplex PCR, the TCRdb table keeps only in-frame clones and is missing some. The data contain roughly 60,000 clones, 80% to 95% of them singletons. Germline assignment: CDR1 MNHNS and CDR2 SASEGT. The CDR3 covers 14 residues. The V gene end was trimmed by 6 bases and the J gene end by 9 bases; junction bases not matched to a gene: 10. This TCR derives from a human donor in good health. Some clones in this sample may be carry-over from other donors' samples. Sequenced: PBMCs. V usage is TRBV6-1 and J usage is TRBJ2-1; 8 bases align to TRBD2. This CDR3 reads CASRAPGAGGEQFF. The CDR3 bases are TGTGCCAGCAGGGCCCCAGGGGCGGGGGGTGAGCAGTTCTTC.